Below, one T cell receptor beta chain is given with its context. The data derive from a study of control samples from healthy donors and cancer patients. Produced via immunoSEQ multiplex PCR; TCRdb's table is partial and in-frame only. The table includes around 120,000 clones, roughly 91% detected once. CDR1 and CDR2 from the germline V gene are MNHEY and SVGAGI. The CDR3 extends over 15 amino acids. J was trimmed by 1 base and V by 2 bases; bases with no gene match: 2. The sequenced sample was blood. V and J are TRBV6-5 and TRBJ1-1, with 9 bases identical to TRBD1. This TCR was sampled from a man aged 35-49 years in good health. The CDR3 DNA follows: TGTGCCAGCAGTTACACGACAGGGGGGAACACTGAAGCTTTCTTT. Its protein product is CASSYTTGGNTEAFF.